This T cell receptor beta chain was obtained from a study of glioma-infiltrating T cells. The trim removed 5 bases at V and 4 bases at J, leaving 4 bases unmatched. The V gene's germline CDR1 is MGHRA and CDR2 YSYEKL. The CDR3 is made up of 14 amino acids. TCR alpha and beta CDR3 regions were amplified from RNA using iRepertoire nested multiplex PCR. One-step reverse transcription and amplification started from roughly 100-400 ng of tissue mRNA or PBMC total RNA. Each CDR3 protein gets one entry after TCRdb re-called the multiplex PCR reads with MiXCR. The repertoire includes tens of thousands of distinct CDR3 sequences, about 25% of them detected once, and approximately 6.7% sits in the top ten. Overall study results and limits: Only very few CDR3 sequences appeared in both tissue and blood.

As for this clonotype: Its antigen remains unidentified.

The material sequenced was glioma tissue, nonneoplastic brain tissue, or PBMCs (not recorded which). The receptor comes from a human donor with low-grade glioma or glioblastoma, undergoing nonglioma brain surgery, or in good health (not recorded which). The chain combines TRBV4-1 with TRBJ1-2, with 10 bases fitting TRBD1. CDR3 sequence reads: CASSGGTGAYGYTF. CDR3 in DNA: TGCGCCAGCAGCGGAGGGACAGGGGCCTATGGCTACACCTTC.